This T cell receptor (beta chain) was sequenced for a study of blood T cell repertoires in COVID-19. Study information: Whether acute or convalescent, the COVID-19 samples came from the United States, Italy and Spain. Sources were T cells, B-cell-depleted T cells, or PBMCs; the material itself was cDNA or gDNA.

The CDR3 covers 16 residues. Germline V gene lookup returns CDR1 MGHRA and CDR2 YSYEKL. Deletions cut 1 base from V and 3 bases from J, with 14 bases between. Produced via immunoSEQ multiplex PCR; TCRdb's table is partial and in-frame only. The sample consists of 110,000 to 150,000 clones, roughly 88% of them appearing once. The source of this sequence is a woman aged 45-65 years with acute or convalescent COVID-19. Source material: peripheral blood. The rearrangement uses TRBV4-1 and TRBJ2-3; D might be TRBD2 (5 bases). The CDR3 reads CASSQGASLPTDTQYF. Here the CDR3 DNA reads TGCGCCAGCAGCCAAGGCGCTAGCCTTCCAACAGATACGCAGTATTTT.